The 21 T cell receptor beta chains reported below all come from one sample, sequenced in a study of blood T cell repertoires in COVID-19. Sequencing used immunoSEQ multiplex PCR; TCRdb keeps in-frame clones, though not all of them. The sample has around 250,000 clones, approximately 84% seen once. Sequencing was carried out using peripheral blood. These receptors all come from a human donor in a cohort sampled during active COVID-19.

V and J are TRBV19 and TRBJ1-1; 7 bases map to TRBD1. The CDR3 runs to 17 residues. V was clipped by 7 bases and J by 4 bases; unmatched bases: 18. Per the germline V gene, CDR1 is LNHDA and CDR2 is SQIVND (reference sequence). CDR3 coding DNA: TGTGCCAGTACCCGATTAGCGGCAGGGGGTTTAGGCACTGAAGCTTTCTTT. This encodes CASTRLAAGGLGTEAFF. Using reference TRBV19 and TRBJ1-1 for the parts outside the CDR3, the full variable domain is DGGITQSPKYLFRKEGQNVTLSCEQNLNHDAMYWYRQDPGQGLRLIYYSQIVNDFQKGDIAEGYSVSREKKESFPLTVTSAQKNPTAFYLCASTRLAAGGLGTEAFFGQGTRLTVV.

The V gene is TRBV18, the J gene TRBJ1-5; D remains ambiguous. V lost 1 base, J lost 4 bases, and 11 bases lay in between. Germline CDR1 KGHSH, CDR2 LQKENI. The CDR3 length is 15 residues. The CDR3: CASSPQGRGNQPQHF. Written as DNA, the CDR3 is TGTGCCAGCTCACCACAGGGCCGGGGTAATCAGCCCCAGCATTTT.

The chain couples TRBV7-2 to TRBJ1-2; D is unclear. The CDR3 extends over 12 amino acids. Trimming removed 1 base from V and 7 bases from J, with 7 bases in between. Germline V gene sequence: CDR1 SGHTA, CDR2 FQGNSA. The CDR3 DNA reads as TGTGCCAGCAGCTTAGGTAGCGGTGGCTACACCTTC. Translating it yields CASSLGSGGYTF.

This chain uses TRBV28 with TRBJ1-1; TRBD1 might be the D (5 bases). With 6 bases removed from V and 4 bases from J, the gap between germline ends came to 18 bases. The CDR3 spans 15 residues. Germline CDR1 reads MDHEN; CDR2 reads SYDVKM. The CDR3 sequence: CASSPPMGGGTEAFF. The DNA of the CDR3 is TGTGCCAGCAGCCCCCCCATGGGGGGGGGCACTGAAGCTTTCTTT. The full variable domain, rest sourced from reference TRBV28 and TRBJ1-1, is DVKVTQSSRYLVKRTGEKVFLECVQDMDHENMFWYRQDPGLGLRLIYFSYDVKMKEKGDIPEGYSVSREKKERFSLILESASTNQTSMYLCASSPPMGGGTEAFFGQGTRLTVV.

In nucleotides, the CDR3 is TGTGCCAGCAGCCAAGAATGGGACAGCCCACGCACAGATACGCAGTATTTT. As protein: CASSQEWDSPRTDTQYF. This rearrangement joins TRBV4-2 to TRBJ2-3; 7 bases match TRBD1. The CDR3 spans 17 residues. The germline gives CDR1 LGHNA, CDR2 YNFKEQ. The trim removed 0 bases at V and 1 base at J, leaving 7 bases unmatched.

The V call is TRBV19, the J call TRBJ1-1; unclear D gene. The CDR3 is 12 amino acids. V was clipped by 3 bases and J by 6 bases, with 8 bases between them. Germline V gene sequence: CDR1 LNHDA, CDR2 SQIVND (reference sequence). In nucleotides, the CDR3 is TGTGCCAGTAGTATTTCCCCATCTGAAGCTTTCTTT. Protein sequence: CASSISPSEAFF.

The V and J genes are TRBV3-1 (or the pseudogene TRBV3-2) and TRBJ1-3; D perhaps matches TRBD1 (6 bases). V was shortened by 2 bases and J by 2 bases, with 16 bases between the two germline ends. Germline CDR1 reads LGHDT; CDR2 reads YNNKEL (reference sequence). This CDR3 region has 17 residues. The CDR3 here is CASSQFPGAGAGNTIYF. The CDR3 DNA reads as TGTGCCAGCAGCCAATTCCCAGGGGCTGGGGCTGGAAACACCATATATTTT.

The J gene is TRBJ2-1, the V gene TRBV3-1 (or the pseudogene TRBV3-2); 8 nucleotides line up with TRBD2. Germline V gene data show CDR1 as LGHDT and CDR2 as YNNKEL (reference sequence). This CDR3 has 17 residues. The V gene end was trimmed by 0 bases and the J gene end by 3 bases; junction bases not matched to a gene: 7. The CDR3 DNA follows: TGTGCCAGCAGCCAAGATACGGAGACTAGCGACTACAATGAGCAGTTCTTC. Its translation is CASSQDTETSDYNEQFF.

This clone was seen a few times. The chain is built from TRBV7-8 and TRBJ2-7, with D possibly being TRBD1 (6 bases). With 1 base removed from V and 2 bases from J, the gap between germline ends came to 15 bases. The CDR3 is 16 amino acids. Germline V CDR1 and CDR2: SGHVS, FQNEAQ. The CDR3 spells CASSLVSRGIPYEQYF. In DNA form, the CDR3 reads TGTGCCAGCAGCTTAGTTTCTAGGGGGATCCCCTACGAGCAGTACTTC.

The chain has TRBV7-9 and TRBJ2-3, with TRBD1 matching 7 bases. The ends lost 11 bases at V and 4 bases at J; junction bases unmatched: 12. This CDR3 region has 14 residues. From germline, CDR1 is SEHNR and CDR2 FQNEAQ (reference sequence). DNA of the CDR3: TGTGCCTCAACTTCGTACAGGGGTTCAGATACGCAGTATTTT. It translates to CASTSYRGSDTQYF.

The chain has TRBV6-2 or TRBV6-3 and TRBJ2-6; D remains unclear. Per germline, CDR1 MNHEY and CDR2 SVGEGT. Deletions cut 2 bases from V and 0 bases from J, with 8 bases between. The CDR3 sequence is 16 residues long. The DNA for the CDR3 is TGTGCCAGCAGTTACCAGACACCCTCTGGGGCCAACGTCCTGACTTTC. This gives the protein CASSYQTPSGANVLTF.

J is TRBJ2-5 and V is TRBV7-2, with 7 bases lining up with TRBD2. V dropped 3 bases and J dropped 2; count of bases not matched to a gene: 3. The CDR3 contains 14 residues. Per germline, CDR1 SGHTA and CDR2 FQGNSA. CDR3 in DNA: TGTGCCAGCAGCTTGGACGGGGGGCAAGAGACCCAGTACTTC. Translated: CASSLDGGQETQYF. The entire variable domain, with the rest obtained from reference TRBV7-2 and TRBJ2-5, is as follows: GAGVSQSPSNKVTEKGKDVELRCDPISGHTALYWYRQSLGQGLEFLIYFQGNSAPDKSGLPSDRFSAERTGGSVSTLTIQRTQQEDSAVYLCASSLDGGQETQYFGPGTRLLVL.

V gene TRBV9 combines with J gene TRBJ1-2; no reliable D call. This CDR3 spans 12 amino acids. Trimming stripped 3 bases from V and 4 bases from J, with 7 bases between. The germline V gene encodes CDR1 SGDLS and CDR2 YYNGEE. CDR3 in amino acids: CASSGQAYGYTF. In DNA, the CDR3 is TGTGCCAGCAGCGGACAAGCCTATGGCTACACCTTC.

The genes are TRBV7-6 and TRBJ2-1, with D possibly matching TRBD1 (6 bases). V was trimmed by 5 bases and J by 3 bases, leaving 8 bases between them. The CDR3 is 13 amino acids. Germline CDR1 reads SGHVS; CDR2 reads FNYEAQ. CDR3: CASSGDIYNEQFF. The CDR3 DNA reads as TGTGCCAGCAGCGGGGACATCTACAATGAGCAGTTCTTC.

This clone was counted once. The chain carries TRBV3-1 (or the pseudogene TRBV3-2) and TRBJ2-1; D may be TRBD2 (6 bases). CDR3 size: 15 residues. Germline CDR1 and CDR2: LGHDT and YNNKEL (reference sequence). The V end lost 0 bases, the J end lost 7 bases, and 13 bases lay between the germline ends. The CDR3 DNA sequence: TGTGCCAGCAGCCAAGATCAAGGGACTCCGAATGAGCAGTTCTTC. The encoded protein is CASSQDQGTPNEQFF.

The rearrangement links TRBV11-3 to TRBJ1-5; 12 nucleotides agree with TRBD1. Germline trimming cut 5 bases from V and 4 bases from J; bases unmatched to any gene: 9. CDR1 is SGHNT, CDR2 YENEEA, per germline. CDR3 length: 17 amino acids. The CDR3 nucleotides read TGTGCCAGCAGCGCTAAGGGGACAGGGGGCGGGAATCAGCCCCAGCATTTT. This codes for CASSAKGTGGGNQPQHF.

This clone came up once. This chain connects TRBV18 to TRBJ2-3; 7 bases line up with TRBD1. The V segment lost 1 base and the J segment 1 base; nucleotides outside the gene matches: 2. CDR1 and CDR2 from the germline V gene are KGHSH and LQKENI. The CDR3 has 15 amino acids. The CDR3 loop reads CASSPQGARTDTQYF. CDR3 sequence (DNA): TGTGCCAGCTCACCACAGGGGGCTCGCACAGATACGCAGTATTTT.

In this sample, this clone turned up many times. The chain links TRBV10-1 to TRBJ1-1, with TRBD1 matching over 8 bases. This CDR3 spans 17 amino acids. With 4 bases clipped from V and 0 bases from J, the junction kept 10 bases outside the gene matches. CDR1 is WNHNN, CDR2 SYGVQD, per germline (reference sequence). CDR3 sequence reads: CASSARDRYFLNTEAFF. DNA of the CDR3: TGCGCCAGCAGTGCCCGGGACAGGTACTTTCTGAACACTGAAGCTTTCTTT.

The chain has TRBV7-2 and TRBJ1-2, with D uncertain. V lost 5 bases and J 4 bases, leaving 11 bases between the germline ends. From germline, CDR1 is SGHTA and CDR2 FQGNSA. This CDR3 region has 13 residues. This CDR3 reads CASSLGAVYGYTF. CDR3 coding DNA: TGTGCCAGCAGCCTGGGAGCCGTCTATGGCTACACCTTC.

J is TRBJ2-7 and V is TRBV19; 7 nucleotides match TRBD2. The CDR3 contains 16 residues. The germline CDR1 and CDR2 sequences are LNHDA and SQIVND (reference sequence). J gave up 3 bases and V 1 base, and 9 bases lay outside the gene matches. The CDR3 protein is CASSIGSGGGSYEQYF. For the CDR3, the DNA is TGTGCCAGTAGTATAGGGTCGGGTGGCGGGAGCTACGAGCAGTACTTC.

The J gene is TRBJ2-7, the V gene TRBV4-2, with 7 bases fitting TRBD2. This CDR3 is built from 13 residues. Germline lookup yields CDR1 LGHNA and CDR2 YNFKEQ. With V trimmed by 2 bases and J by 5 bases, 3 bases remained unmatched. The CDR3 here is CASSQRREDEQYF. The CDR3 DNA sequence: TGTGCCAGCAGCCAACGTCGGGAGGACGAGCAGTACTTC.